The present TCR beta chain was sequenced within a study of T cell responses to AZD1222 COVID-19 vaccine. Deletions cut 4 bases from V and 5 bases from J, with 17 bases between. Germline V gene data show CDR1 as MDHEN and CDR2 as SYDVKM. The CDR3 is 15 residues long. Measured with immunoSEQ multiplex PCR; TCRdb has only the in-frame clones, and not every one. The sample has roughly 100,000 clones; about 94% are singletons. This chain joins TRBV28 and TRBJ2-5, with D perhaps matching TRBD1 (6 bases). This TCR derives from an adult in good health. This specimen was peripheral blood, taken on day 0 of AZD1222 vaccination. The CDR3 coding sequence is TGTGCCAGCAGTTCACAGGGACCACTGTTGGAGACCCAGTACTTC. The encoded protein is CASSSQGPLLETQYF.